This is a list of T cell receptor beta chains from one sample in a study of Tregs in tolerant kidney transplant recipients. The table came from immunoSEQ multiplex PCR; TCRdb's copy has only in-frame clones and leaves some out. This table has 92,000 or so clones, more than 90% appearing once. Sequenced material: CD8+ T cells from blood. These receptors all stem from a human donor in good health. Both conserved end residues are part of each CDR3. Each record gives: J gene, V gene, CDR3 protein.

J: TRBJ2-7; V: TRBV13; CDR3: CASSWDRGGEQYF
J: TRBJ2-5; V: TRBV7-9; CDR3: CASSPRHHNQETQYF
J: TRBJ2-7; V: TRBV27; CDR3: CASSENNEQYF
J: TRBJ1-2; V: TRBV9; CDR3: CASSVARDRGHVYGYTF
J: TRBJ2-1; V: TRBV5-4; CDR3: CASSPTSGGASFF
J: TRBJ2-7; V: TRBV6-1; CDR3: CASSLSGSYEQYF
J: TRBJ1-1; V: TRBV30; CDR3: CAWSLGAEAFF
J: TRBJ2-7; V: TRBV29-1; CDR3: CSVNGGASGSSYEQYF
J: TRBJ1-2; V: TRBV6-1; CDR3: CASSEGPGQGRLYGYTF
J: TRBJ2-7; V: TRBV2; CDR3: CASSEGNWQYF
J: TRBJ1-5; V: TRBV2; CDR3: CASSPGVSNQPQHF
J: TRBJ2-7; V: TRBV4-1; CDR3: CASSQVGTGGYEQYF
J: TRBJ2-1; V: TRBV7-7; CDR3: CASSSDEYNEQFF
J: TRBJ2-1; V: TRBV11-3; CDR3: CASSLGGHEQFF
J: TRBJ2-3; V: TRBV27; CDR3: CASSFRDTQYF
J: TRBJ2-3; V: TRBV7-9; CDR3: CASSFPGSSTDTQYF
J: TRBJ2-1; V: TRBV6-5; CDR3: CASSYATSHEQFF
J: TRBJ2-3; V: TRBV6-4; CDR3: CASSDSGGATDTQYF
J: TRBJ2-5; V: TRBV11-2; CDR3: CASSLGPHHPYF
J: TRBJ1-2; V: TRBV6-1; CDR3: CASTQAGGNYGYTF
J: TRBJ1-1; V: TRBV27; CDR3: CASGRTGVQAFF
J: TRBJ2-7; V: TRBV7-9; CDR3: CASSSPSDGDSSYEQYF
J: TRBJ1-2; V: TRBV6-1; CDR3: CASSEKGAYGYTF
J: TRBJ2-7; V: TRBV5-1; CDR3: CASSLDYEQYF
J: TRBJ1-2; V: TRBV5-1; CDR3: CASSLGTRRSNYGYTF
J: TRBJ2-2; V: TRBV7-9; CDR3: CASSPPGLAENTGELFF
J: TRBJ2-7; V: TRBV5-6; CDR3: CASRPRTPTYEQYF
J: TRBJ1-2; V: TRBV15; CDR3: CATSRGGSGTGITNYGYTF
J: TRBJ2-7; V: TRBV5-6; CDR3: CASSPTLSIYEQYF
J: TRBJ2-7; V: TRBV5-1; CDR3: CASSSSYEQYF
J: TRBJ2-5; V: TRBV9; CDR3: CASSVGTGGRETQYF
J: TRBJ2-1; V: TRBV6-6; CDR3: CASKSSYNEQFF
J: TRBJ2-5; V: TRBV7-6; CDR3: CASQISRDRGLETQYF
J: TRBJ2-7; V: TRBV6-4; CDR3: CASSDSSSGDRGGQYF
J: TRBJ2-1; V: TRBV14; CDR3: CASSQPTTSGSFYNEQFF
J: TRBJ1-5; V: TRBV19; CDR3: CASTWGTGPSNQPQHF
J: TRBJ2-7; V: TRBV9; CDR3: CASSVDPGGLYEQYF
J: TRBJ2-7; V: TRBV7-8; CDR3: CASSPTTADYEQYF
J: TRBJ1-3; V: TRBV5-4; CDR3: CASSLTSRGIGNTIYF
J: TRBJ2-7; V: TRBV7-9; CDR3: CASSITGTGGEEQYF
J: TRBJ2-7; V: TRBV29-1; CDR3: CSVEGPTYEQYF
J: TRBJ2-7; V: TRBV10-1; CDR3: CASSETSGSYEQYF
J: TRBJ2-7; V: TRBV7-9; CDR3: CASSLALGYEQYF
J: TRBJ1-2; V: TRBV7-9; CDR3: CASSSTTWTGGYGYTF
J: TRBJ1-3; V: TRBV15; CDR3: CATSILGEGVGNTIYF
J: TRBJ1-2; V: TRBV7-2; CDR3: CASSFATVYGYTF
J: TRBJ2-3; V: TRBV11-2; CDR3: CASSHSPGGEDTQYF
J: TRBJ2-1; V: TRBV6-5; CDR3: CASSWGRVNEQFF
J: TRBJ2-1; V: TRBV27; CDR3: CASSKGASGRNEQFF
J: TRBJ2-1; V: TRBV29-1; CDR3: CSVEPLSSGGNEQFF
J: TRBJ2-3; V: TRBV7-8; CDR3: CATTVVVTSTDTQYF
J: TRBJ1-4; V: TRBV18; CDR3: CASSPSDVSYEKLFF
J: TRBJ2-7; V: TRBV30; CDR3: CAWSVGLAGGDEQYF
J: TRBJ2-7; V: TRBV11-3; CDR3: CASSLDGGIYEQYF